The rows below give T cell receptor beta chains drawn from one sample of a study of OX40 agonist ivuxolimab in advanced cancers. Using immunoSEQ multiplex PCR, the repertoire was profiled, and TCRdb retains in-frame clones only, with some absent. The data contain 55,000 to 65,000 clones, around 83% of them singletons. The sample was CD4+ or CD8+ T cells sorted from blood, taken in a trial of the OX40 agonist ivuxolimab. The receptors derive from an adult with an advanced solid tumor such as melanoma, head and neck, liver or kidney cancer. The CDR3 runs from the conserved cysteine through the conserved F or W. Fields, in order: clone size, V gene, J gene, D gene, CDR3 DNA, CDR3 protein. D genes are given only for firm matches. Clone size is shown for a subset of rows, as once, few, many or a class of expanded clone.

.,TRBV2,TRBJ1-1,.,TGTGCCAGCGGGAGTCCCCAGACAGTGACCGACACTGAAGCTTTCTTT,CASGSPQTVTDTEAFF
.,TRBV6-6,TRBJ2-2,.,TGTGCCAGCAGTTATGCCCGGAACACCGGGGAGCTGTTTTTT,CASSYARNTGELFF
.,TRBV5-1,TRBJ1-6,.,TGCGCCAGCAGTACTTCCAGGGATAATTCACCCCTCCACTTT,CASSTSRDNSPLHF
.,TRBV9,TRBJ2-3,.,TGTGCCAGCAGCGTACATGACGTTGGCACAGATACGCAGTATTTT,CASSVHDVGTDTQYF
.,TRBV7-9,TRBJ2-1,.,TGTGCCAGCAGCTTAGTTGCGGGGCGAGGGGATGAGCAGTTCTTC,CASSLVAGRGDEQFF
.,TRBV5-4,TRBJ2-7,.,TGTGCCAGCAGCTTAAATAGGGCCCAGCACGAGCAGTACTTC,CASSLNRAQHEQYF
.,TRBV5-1,TRBJ1-2,.,TGCGCCAGCAGCTTGGGCCCCGGGGGACGCGAGGGCTACACCTTC,CASSLGPGGREGYTF
.,TRBV6-5,TRBJ1-5,.,TGTGCCAGCAGTTACTCTGGGGGTGGCAATCAGCCCCAGCATTTT,CASSYSGGGNQPQHF
.,TRBV5-4,TRBJ1-6,.,TGTGCCAGCAGCTTGGGTAGGGTCGGATCACCCCTCCACTTT,CASSLGRVGSPLHF
.,TRBV5-5,TRBJ2-7,TRBD1,TGTGCCAGCAGCTTGTTTACAGGGGCCTACGAGCAGTACTTC,CASSLFTGAYEQYF
once,TRBV11-2,TRBJ1-4,TRBD1,TGTGCCAGCAGCACCCGGACAGGGGGCAAAAATGAAAAACTGTTTTTT,CASSTRTGGKNEKLFF
.,TRBV11-2,TRBJ1-1,.,TGTGCCAGCAGCCCGGCGGGGGGCCTGAACACTGAAGCTTTCTTT,CASSPAGGLNTEAFF
few,TRBV7-3,TRBJ2-7,.,TGTGCCAGCAGCCAATTCGGGACAATGGAGGAGCAGTACTTC,CASSQFGTMEEQYF
.,TRBV7-2,TRBJ1-5,TRBD1,TGTGCCAGCAGCGACAGGGGCGGCAATCAGCCCCAGCATTTT,CASSDRGGNQPQHF
.,TRBV5-6,TRBJ2-7,.,TGTGCCAGCAGCTTGGTCCCCAGGGACTACGAGCAGTACTTC,CASSLVPRDYEQYF
.,TRBV2,TRBJ2-5,TRBD1,TGTGCCAGCATTTGGAGAGACAGGGCCCCGGGAGAGACCCAGTACTTC,CASIWRDRAPGETQYF
few,TRBV10-3,TRBJ2-1,TRBD2,TGTGCCATCAGTCCGGGACTAGCGGGGGGAGGCTCCTACAATGAGCAGTTCTTC,CAISPGLAGGGSYNEQFF
.,TRBV6-1,TRBJ2-7,.,TGTGCCAGCGCTTGGGGGGACTACGAGCAGTACTTC,CASAWGDYEQYF
.,TRBV11-2,TRBJ1-2,TRBD1,TGTGCCAGCAGCCCCGGACAGGGGGCAAGTCGGGGCTATGGCTACACCTTC,CASSPGQGASRGYGYTF
.,TRBV6-1,TRBJ2-2,.,TGTGCCAGCAGTGAAGTAGGCCAATTATCTGGTACCGGGGAGCTGTTTTTT,CASSEVGQLSGTGELFF
.,TRBV7-9,TRBJ1-2,.,TGTGCCAGCAGCTTCGGCGGTAACTATGGCTACACCTTC,CASSFGGNYGYTF
.,TRBV11-2,TRBJ2-3,TRBD2,TGTGCCAGCAGCCCTCGCGCCGGGGGGGTTGCAGATACGCAGTATTTT,CASSPRAGGVADTQYF
.,TRBV15,TRBJ2-1,TRBD2,TGTGCCACCAGCAGAGATTGGCTAGCGGGGACTAATGAGCAGTTCTTC,CATSRDWLAGTNEQFF
.,TRBV6-1,TRBJ1-5,TRBD1,TGTGCCAGCGCGAAGGGGGACAGAAATCAGCCCCAGCATTTT,CASAKGDRNQPQHF
once,TRBV5-6,TRBJ2-5,TRBD1,TGTGCCAGCAGCTTGGTTGGGACAGAAGAGACCCAGTACTTC,CASSLVGTEETQYF
once,TRBV19,TRBJ1-2,TRBD1,TGTGCCAGTAGTATGTCCCGGGACAGAGTCTATGGCTACACCTTC,CASSMSRDRVYGYTF
.,TRBV6-1,TRBJ2-7,TRBD2,TGTGCCAGCACTCGAGGCCCTAGCGGAACCTACGAGCAGTACTTC,CASTRGPSGTYEQYF
.,TRBV6-1,TRBJ2-4,.,TGTGCCAGCAGTGCAATAGGAACGCTAGCCAAAAACATTCAGTACTTC,CASSAIGTLAKNIQYF
.,TRBV29-1,TRBJ2-7,.,TGCAGCGCGCGGGAGACAGGAGTTAGTTACGAGCAGTACTTC,CSARETGVSYEQYF
.,TRBV5-6,TRBJ1-2,.,TGTGCCAGCAGCTTGTGGGGACGCTACTATGGCTACACCTTC,CASSLWGRYYGYTF
once,TRBV5-5,TRBJ2-5,TRBD1,TGTGCCAGCAGCCGATCGACAGGGGATGGAGAGACCCAGTACTTC,CASSRSTGDGETQYF
once,TRBV9,TRBJ1-2,TRBD1,TGTGCCAGCAGCGTAGGGATAGGACAGGAGGATGGCTACACCTTC,CASSVGIGQEDGYTF
.,TRBV6-1,TRBJ2-7,.,TGTGCCAGCGGGAGACGGACCTACGAGCAGTACTTC,CASGRRTYEQYF
.,TRBV5-1,TRBJ2-3,TRBD1,TGCGCCAGCAGCTTGGGCGCTACAGGGGCAGATACGCAGTATTTT,CASSLGATGADTQYF
once,TRBV6-1,TRBJ1-1,.,TGTGCCAGCAGTATGGAGTCCACTGAAGCTTTCTTT,CASSMESTEAFF
once,TRBV29-1,TRBJ1-2,TRBD1,TGCAGCGTTCTACAGGGGACCTATGGCTACACCTTC,CSVLQGTYGYTF
.,TRBV4-2,TRBJ2-3,TRBD2,TGTGCCAGCAGCCGACTAGCGGGGGCCACAGATACGCAGTATTTT,CASSRLAGATDTQYF
.,TRBV27,TRBJ2-5,.,TGTGCCAGCAGTTTATATGGAGGGGGGGGGACCCAGTACTTC,CASSLYGGGGTQYF
.,TRBV6-4,TRBJ1-3,.,TGTGCCAGCAGTGTAGTCGAGGGTGGAAACACCATATATTTT,CASSVVEGGNTIYF
.,TRBV7-9,TRBJ1-5,.,TGTGCCAGCAGCCTCCACCTCGGAGAGCCCCAGCATTTT,CASSLHLGEPQHF
.,TRBV10-1,TRBJ2-7,.,TGCGCCAGCAGTGCCGCAGGCGGCTCCTACGAGCAGTACTTC,CASSAAGGSYEQYF